Listed here are 21 T cell receptor beta chains from one sample, sequenced in a study of blood T cell repertoires in COVID-19. Clones were read by immunoSEQ multiplex PCR, and TCRdb kept only the in-frame ones, dropping some. This table has 64,000 or so clones, roughly 90% appearing once. The sample comprised peripheral blood. Source of these receptors: a human donor in a cohort sampled during active COVID-19.

The CDR3 DNA reads as TGTGCCAGCACGGGGGGGTCTCGGTACGAGCAGTACTTC. As protein: CASTGGSRYEQYF. The chain employs TRBV18 and TRBJ2-7, with 8 bases aligning to TRBD2. The germline gives CDR1 KGHSH, CDR2 LQKENI. Trimming cost V 8 bases and J 4 bases; bases outside gene matches: 7. The CDR3 length is 13 residues.

CDR3 amino acids: CASRRGTSLALGGEQFF. The CDR3 coding sequence is TGTGCCAGCAGACGCGGAACTTCGCTAGCGCTCGGAGGTGAGCAGTTCTTC. The V call is TRBV2, the J call TRBJ2-1; maybe TRBD2 (6 bases). Per the germline V gene, CDR1 is SNHLY and CDR2 is FYNNEI. This CDR3 is 17 amino acids long. Trimming left V 6 bases short and J 9 bases short, with 27 bases between.

The chain is built from TRBV13 and TRBJ2-1; possibly TRBD2 for D (6 bases). Trimming left V 5 bases short and J 4 bases short, with 15 bases between. Germline V gives CDR1 PRHDT, CDR2 FYEKMQ (reference sequence). The CDR3 runs to 15 residues. The CDR3 protein is CASSPAGRAYNEQFF. CDR3 in DNA: TGTGCCAGCAGCCCAGCGGGCAGGGCGTACAATGAGCAGTTCTTC.

The rearrangement joins TRBV24-1 to TRBJ1-3; D perhaps matches TRBD1 (6 bases). CDR1 is KGHDR and CDR2 is SFDVKD in the germline V gene. The CDR3 sequence is 15 residues long. Between the trimmed V and J ends, which lost 2 bases and 2 bases, there was a span of 9 bases. CDR3 residues: CATSDSRGTGNTIYF. The CDR3 coding sequence is TGTGCCACCAGTGATTCCAGGGGAACTGGAAACACCATATATTTT.

The gene calls are TRBV4-2 and TRBJ2-1, with D possibly matching TRBD2 (7 bases). V was trimmed by 0 bases and J by 9 bases, leaving 15 bases between them. CDR1 LGHNA and CDR2 YNFKEQ come from the germline V gene. This CDR3 has 15 amino acids. The CDR3 DNA reads as TGTGCCAGCAGCCAAGACCGGGGGGCAGGTGGTGAGCAGTTCTTC. Translated, it gives CASSQDRGAGGEQFF.

The chain links TRBV3-1 (or the pseudogene TRBV3-2) to TRBJ2-5, with 12 bases matching TRBD2. This CDR3 comprises 15 residues. CDR1 LGHDT and CDR2 YNNKEL come from the germline V gene (reference sequence). Trimming took 1 base from V and 3 from J; bases not matched to a gene: 0. CDR3 sequence: CASSQGLAGEETQYF. The CDR3 DNA follows: TGTGCCAGCAGCCAAGGACTAGCGGGAGAAGAGACCCAGTACTTC.

The rearrangement links TRBV27 to TRBJ2-7; 10 bases are shared with TRBD2. The V gene end was trimmed by 3 bases and the J gene end by 4 bases; junction bases not matched to a gene: 9. The CDR3 sequence is 16 residues long. CDR1 is MNHEY, CDR2 SMNVEV, per germline (reference sequence). CDR3 DNA: TGTGCCAGCAGTTTGTTGTCTAGCGGGAGAGCATACGAGCAGTACTTC. Amino acids: CASSLLSSGRAYEQYF.

This sequence joins TRBV28 and TRBJ2-1; 14 bases fit TRBD2. The germline V gene has CDR1 MDHEN and CDR2 SYDVKM. Germline trimming cut 9 bases from V and 12 bases from J; bases unmatched to any gene: 10. CDR3 length: 14 residues. CDR3 bases: TGTGCCAGTCTCCGGACTAGCGGGAGGAGGGCGCAGTTCTTC. It encodes CASLRTSGRRAQFF.

The chain recombines TRBV7-2 with TRBJ2-3; 11 bases agree with TRBD2. There are 17 residues in the CDR3. Germline V gene lookup returns CDR1 SGHTA and CDR2 FQGNSA. V was clipped by 4 bases and J by 5 bases; unmatched bases: 11. The CDR3 coding sequence is TGTGCCAGCAGCTCCAGCCGACTAGCGGGGCTAATAGATACGCAGTATTTT. Protein sequence: CASSSSRLAGLIDTQYF.

The V call is TRBV6-5, the J call TRBJ2-1; 10 positions match TRBD2. The CDR3 has 16 amino acids. The germline V gene encodes CDR1 MNHEY and CDR2 SVGAGI. V lost 3 bases, J lost 2 bases, and 4 bases stayed unmatched. The CDR3 is CASSYWGTSAYNEQFF. The DNA of the CDR3 is TGTGCCAGCAGTTATTGGGGGACTAGCGCCTACAATGAGCAGTTCTTC.

The gene calls are TRBV19 and TRBJ1-4, with D unclear. This CDR3 spans 15 amino acids. Trimming cost V 5 bases and J 0 bases, with 10 bases left between them. Germline V gene sequence: CDR1 LNHDA, CDR2 SQIVND (reference sequence). CDR3 residues: CASSGQHATNEKLFF. In nucleotides, the CDR3 is TGTGCCAGTAGTGGGCAGCATGCAACTAATGAAAAACTGTTTTTT.

The J gene is TRBJ2-7, the V gene TRBV11-2; 10 bases align to TRBD1. With V trimmed by 5 bases and J by 4 bases, 8 bases remained unmatched. The V gene's germline CDR1 is SGHAT and CDR2 FQNNGV. The CDR3 contains 15 residues. Written as DNA, the CDR3 is TGTGCCAGCAGCGACAGGGGGCCTCGGTTTTACGAGCAGTACTTC. Its translation is CASSDRGPRFYEQYF.

This clone was recorded only once. The gene calls are TRBV7-2 and TRBJ2-1; TRBD1 matches at 11 bases. Trimming at V came to 6 bases and at J to 9 bases, leaving 13 bases not matched to a gene. CDR3 length: 16 residues. Germline V CDR1 and CDR2: SGHTA, FQGNSA. The CDR3 DNA follows: TGTGCCAGCAGTTCCGGGACAGGGGGTCGATGGGTTGAGCAGTTCTTC. Protein: CASSSGTGGRWVEQFF.

CDR3 residues: CASNPGQRMTGELFF. The CDR3 nucleotides read TGTGCCAGTAACCCGGGACAACGGATGACCGGGGAGCTGTTTTTT. The chain recombines TRBV19 with TRBJ2-2; TRBD1 is a possible D gene (6 bases). In germline, CDR1 is LNHDA, CDR2 SQIVND (reference sequence). V lost 7 bases and J lost 5, with 17 bases in between. The CDR3 covers 15 residues.

V is TRBV19 and J is TRBJ1-1; D not certain. Trimming took off 5 bases at V and 0 bases at J, with 4 bases between the two ends. The germline gives CDR1 LNHDA, CDR2 SQIVND (reference sequence). This CDR3 comprises 12 residues. CDR3 sequence reads: CASSEVNTEAFF. The CDR3 DNA follows: TGTGCCAGTAGTGAGGTGAACACTGAAGCTTTCTTT.

This clone was recorded once. J is TRBJ1-2 and V is TRBV27, with 7 nucleotides matching TRBD1. The germline V gene encodes CDR1 MNHEY and CDR2 SMNVEV (reference sequence). V lost 0 bases to trimming and J lost 5 bases; unmatched junction nucleotides: 12. This CDR3 has 17 residues. This chain's CDR3 is CASSLSFSTQQGYGYTF. CDR3 nucleotides: TGTGCCAGCAGTTTATCGTTCAGCACGCAACAGGGGTATGGCTACACCTTC.

This chain joins TRBV7-8 and TRBJ1-1, with unresolved D. The CDR3 sequence is 16 residues long. V gave up 1 base and J gave up 1 base, with 13 bases separating them. Germline CDR1 reads SGHVS; CDR2 reads FQNEAQ. The CDR3: CASSLGSQTRNTEAFF. CDR3 coding DNA: TGTGCCAGCAGCTTAGGATCACAGACGAGGAACACTGAAGCTTTCTTT.

This clone showed up just a few times. The genes are TRBV19 and TRBJ2-1, with TRBD2 identical over 13 bases. The CDR3 has 17 residues. The germline V gene has CDR1 LNHDA and CDR2 SQIVND (reference sequence). V trimming: 3 bases; J trimming: 8 bases; junction bases outside the gene matches: 10. CDR3 nucleotides: TGTGCCAGTAGTATTCTGCCCACTAGCGGGAGGGCCCATGAGCAGTTCTTC. Amino acids: CASSILPTSGRAHEQFF.

This chain uses TRBV5-4 with TRBJ1-1; 8 bases agree with TRBD1. With V trimmed by 0 bases and J by 10 bases, 11 bases remained unmatched. In germline, CDR1 is SGHNT, CDR2 YYREEE (reference sequence). The CDR3 covers 15 residues. CDR3 sequence: CASSLAGQGFIRAFF. The CDR3 DNA follows: TGTGCCAGCAGCTTGGCCGGACAGGGTTTTATTCGAGCTTTCTTT.

The V and J genes are TRBV6-1 and TRBJ2-5, with D unclear. This CDR3 comprises 12 residues. CDR1 is MNHNS and CDR2 is SASEGT in the germline V gene. Trimming pared 1 base from V and 5 bases from J, leaving 5 bases between. The DNA of the CDR3 is TGTGCCAGCAGTGAAGGCGTGGAGACCCAGTACTTC. Amino acid sequence: CASSEGVETQYF.

V and J are TRBV11-2 and TRBJ1-1, with 10 bases aligning to TRBD1. Germline V lookup: CDR1 SGHAT, CDR2 FQNNGV. J was trimmed by 11 bases and V by 1 base; bases with no gene match: 7. There are 14 residues in the CDR3. For the CDR3, the DNA is TGTGCCAGCAGCTTAGGGACAGGGGGTTTGAACGCTTTCTTT. This translates into CASSLGTGGLNAFF.